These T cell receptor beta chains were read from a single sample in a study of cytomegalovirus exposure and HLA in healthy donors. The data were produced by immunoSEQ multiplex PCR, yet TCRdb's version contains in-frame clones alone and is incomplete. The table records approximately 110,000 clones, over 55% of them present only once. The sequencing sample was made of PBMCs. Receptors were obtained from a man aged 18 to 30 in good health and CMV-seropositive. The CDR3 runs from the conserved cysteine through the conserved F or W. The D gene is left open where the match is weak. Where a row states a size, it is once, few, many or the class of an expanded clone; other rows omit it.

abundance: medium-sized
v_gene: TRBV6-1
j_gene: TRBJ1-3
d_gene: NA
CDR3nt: TGTGCCAGCAGTGCAATGACAGACTCTGGAAACACCATATATTTT
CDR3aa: CASSAMTDSGNTIYF

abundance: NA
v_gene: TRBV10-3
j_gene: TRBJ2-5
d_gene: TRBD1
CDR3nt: TGTGCCATCAGCAGGGGACAGTCAGAAGAGACCCAGTACTTC
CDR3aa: CAISRGQSEETQYF

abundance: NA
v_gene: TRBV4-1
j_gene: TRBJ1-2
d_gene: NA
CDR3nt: TGCGCCAGCAGCCAAGGGCCTGGGCCGTACTATGGCTACACCTTC
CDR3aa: CASSQGPGPYYGYTF

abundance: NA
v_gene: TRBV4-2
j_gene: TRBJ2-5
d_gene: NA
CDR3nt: TGTGCCAGCAGCCAAGCGACAGGAGTGCCAAAAGAGACCCAGTACTTC
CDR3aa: CASSQATGVPKETQYF

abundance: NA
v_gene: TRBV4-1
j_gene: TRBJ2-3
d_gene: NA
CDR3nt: TGCGCCAGCAGCCAAAAGGAGGGCTTTTTCGATACGCAGTATTTT
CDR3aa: CASSQKEGFFDTQYF

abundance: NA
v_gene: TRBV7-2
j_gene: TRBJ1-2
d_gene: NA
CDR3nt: TGTGCCAGCAGCCTCGGCAGGCCCTATGGCTACACCTTC
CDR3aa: CASSLGRPYGYTF

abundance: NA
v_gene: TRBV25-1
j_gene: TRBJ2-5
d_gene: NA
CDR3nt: TGTGCCAGCAACGTGTTGGGCAGAGAAGAGACCCAGTACTTC
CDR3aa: CASNVLGREETQYF

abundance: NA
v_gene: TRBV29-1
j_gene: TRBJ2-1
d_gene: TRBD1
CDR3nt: TGCAGCGTTGTTCCAGGGGGTCCCTCCAATGAGCAGTTCTTC
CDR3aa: CSVVPGGPSNEQFF

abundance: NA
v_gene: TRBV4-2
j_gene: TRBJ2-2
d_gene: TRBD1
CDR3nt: TGTGCCAGCAGCCAACTGCGGTTGACAGGGATCCTAGACGCCGGGGAGCTGTTTTTT
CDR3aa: CASSQLRLTGILDAGELFF

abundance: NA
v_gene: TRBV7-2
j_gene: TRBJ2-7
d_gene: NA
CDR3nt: TGTGCCAGCAGCCCCCGAAGCACCTACGAGCAGTACTTC
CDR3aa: CASSPRSTYEQYF

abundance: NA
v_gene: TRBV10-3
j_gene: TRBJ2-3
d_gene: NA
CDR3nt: TGTGCCATCAGTGAGTCGGGGGCCACGCAGTATTTT
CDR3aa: CAISESGATQYF

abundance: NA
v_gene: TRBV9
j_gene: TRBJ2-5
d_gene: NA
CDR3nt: TGTGCCAGCAGCGTAGAGGGGGGGGCAGAGACCCAGTACTTC
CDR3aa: CASSVEGGAETQYF

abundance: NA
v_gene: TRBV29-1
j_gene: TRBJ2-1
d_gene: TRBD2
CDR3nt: TGCAGCGTTCCTTTAGCGGGGGGGCCGGGTAAGCAGTTCTTC
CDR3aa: CSVPLAGGPGKQFF

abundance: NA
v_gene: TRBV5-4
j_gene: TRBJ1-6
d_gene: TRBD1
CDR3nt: TGTGCCAGCAGCGGAGGGGGCGCTTTCGATTCACCCCTCCACTTT
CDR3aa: CASSGGGAFDSPLHF

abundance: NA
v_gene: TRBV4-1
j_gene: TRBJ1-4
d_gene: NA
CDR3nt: TGCGCCAGCAGCCAAGTAACGGCGGGCTTTGGCGAAAAACTGTTTTTT
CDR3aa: CASSQVTAGFGEKLFF

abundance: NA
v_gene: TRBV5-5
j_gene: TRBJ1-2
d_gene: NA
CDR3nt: TGTGCCAGCAGCCCGGGGGTAACATTCACACCTAACTATGGCTACACCTTC
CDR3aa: CASSPGVTFTPNYGYTF

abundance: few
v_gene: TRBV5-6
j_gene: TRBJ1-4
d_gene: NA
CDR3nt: TGTGCCAGCAGCCCGGACCCCGGGAGGGGCGAAAAACTGTTTTTT
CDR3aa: CASSPDPGRGEKLFF

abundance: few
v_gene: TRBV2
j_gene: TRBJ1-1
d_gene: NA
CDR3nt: TGTGCCAGCAGATCCCTTGGGAGCACTGAAGCTTTCTTT
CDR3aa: CASRSLGSTEAFF

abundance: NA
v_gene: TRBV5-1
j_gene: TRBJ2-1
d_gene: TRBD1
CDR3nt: TGCGCCAGCAGCTTGGACCCAGGGGGCAGCTATGAGCAGTTCTTC
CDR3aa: CASSLDPGGSYEQFF

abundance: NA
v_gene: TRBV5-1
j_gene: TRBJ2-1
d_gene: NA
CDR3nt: TGCGCCAGCAGCCAGGACAGTAATGAGCAGTTCTTC
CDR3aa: CASSQDSNEQFF

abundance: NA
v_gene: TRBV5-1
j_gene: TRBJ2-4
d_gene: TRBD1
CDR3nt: TGCGCCAGCAGCTTGGGAAGTGGGACAGTCTCCAAAAACATTCAGTACTTC
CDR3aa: CASSLGSGTVSKNIQYF

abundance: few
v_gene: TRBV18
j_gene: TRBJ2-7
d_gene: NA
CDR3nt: TGTGCCAGCTCAGGCGGGACAGCCTACGAGCAGTACTTC
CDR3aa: CASSGGTAYEQYF

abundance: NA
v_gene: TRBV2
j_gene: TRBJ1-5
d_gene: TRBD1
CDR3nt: TGTGCCAGCAGTGATGATTGGGCAGGGGGCCAGCAGCCCCAGCATTTT
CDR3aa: CASSDDWAGGQQPQHF

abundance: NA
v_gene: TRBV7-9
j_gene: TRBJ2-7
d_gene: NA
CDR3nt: TGTTCCAGCACACGGACAGAGCTCGAGCAGTACTTC
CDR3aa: CSSTRTELEQYF

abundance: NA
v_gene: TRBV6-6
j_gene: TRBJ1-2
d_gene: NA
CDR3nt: TGTGCCAGCAGGCAACCAGGGATCTACTATGGCTACACCTTC
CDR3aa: CASRQPGIYYGYTF

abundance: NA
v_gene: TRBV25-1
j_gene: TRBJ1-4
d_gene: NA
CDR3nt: TGTGCCAGCAGTATCAACACCCTAGGGGGAAAACTGTTTTTT
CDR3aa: CASSINTLGGKLFF

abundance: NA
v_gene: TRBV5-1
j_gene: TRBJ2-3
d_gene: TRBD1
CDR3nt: TGCGCCAGCAGCTTGGGACACCGGGACAGGGGAACAGATACGCAGTATTTT
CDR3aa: CASSLGHRDRGTDTQYF

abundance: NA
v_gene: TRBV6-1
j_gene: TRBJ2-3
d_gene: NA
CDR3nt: TGTGCCAGCAGTGAAGCTTCAGGGGCGGCGGGAGATACGCAGTATTTT
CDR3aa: CASSEASGAAGDTQYF

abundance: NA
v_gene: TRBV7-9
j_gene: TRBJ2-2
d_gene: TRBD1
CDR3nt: TGTGCCAGCAGCACGCGACAGGGTTCCGGGGAGCTGTTTTTT
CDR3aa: CASSTRQGSGELFF

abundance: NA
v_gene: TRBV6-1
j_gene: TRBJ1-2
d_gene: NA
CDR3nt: TGTGCCAGCAGTGCCAGGGTCGACTATGGCTACACCTTC
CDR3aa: CASSARVDYGYTF

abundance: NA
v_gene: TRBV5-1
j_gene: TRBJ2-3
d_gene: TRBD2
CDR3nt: TGCGCCAGCTCCTTGCGGACTAGCGGAAGCACAGATACGCAGTATTTT
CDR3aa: CASSLRTSGSTDTQYF

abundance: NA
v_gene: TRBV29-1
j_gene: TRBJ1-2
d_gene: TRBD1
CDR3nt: TGCAGCGTTGAACCGACACCCGGGACAGATTATGGCTACACCTTC
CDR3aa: CSVEPTPGTDYGYTF

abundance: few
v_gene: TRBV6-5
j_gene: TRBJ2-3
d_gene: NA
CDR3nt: TGTGCCAGCCGCCTGGGAGCGGCAAGCACAGATACGCAGTATTTT
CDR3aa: CASRLGAASTDTQYF

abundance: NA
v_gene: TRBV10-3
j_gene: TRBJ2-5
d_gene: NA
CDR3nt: TGTGCCATCGGGCACCACCAAGAGACCCAGTACTTC
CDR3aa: CAIGHHQETQYF